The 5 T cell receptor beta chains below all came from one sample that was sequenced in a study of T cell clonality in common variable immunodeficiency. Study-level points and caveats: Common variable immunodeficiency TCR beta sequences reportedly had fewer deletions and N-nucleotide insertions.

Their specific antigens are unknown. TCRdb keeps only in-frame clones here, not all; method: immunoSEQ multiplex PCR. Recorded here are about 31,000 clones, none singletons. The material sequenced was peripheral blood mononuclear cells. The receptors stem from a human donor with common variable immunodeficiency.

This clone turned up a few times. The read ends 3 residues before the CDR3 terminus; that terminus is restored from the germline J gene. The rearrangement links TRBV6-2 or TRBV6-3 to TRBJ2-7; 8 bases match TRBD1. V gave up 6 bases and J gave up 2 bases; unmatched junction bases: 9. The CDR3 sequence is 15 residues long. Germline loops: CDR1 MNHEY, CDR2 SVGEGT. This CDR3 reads CASRIGQGVTYEQYF. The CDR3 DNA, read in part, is TGTGCCAGCAGAATCGGACAGGGAGTAACCTACGAG.

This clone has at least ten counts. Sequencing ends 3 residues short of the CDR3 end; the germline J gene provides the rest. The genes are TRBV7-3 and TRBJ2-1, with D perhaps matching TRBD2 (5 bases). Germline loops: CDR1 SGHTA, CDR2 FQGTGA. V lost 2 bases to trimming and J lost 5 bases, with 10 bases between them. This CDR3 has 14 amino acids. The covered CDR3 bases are TGTGCCAGCAGCTTAGGTCCGCGGGACAATGAG. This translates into CASSLGPRDNE. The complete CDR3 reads CASSLGPRDNEQFF.

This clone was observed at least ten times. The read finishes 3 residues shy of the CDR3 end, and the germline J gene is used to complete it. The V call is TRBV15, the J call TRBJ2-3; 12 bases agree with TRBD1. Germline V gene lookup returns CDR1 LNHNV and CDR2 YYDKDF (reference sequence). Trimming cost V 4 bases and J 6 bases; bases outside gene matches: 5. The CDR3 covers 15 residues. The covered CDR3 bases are TGTGCCACCAGCAACCGGGACAGGGGGCCCGATACG. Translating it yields CATSNRDRGPDT. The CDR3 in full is CATSNRDRGPDTQYF.

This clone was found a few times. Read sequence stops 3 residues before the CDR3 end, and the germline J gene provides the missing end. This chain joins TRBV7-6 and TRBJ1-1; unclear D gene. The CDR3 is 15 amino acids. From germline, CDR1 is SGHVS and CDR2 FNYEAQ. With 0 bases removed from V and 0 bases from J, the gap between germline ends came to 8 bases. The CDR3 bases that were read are TGTGCCAGCAGCTTAGCCCGGGGAGTGAACACTGAA. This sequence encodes CASSLARGVNTE. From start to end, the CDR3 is CASSLARGVNTEAFF.

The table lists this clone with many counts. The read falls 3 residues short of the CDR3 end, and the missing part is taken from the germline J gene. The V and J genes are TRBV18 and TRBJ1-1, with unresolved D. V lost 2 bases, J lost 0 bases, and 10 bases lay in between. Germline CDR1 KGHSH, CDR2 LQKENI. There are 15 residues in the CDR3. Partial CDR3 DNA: TGTGCCAGCTCACCAGGGCAGATGATGAACACTGAA. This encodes CASSPGQMMNTE. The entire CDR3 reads CASSPGQMMNTEAFF.